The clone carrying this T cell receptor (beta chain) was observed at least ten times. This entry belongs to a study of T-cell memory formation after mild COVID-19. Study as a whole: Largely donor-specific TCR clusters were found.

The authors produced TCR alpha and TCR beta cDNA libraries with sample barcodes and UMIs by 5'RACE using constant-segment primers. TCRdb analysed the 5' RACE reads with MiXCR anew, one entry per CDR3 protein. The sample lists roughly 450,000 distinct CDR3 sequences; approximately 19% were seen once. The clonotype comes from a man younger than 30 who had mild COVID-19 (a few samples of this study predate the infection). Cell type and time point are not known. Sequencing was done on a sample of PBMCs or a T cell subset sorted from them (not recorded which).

The CDR3 DNA sequence: TGTGCCAGCAGGGTACCCGGGACTATTAACACCGGGGAGCTGTTTTTT. This translates into CASRVPGTINTGELFF. The chain joins TRBV2 to TRBJ2-2; TRBD2 matches 7 bases. CDR3 length: 16 residues. V lost 6 bases and J lost 2; bases outside the gene matches: 9. CDR1 and CDR2 from the germline V gene are SNHLY and FYNNEI.